These T cell receptor beta chains were read from a single sample in a study of T cells in Graves' hyperthyroidism and ophthalmopathy. Via MiXCR, TCRdb re-called the multiplex PCR reads, giving one row per CDR3 protein. The sample contains under 400,000 distinct CDR3 sequences, roughly 13% of which appear only once. Sample: blood. The receptors shown here come from a woman aged 18-29 years with Graves' hyperthyroidism. CDR3s include the opening cysteine and the closing phenylalanine or tryptophan. Fields, in order: V gene, clone size, D gene, J gene, CDR3 protein, CDR3 DNA. A D gene is named only where the DNA matches it firmly. A clone size is listed for some rows: how often the clone was seen (once, few, many), or a class if it is expanded.

TRBV19,many,NA,TRBJ2-1,CASSKGRSSYNEQFF,TGTGCCAGTAGTAAGGGGCGGAGCTCCTACAATGAGCAGTTCTTC
TRBV12-3/TRBV12-4,many,NA,TRBJ1-1,CASSPQGIRAFF,TGTGCCAGCAGTCCCCAGGGAATACGGGCTTTCTTT
TRBV3-1,once,TRBD2,TRBJ2-5,CASSHSGGQETQYF,TGTGCCAGCAGCCATTCGGGGGGGCAAGAGACCCAGTACTTC
TRBV5-1,NA,TRBD1,TRBJ2-2,CASRDRVNTGELFF,TGCGCCAGCAGGGACAGGGTGAACACCGGGGAGCTGTTTTTT
TRBV2,many,TRBD1,TRBJ1-5,CASSERQGNQPQHF,TGTGCCAGCAGTGAAAGACAGGGAAATCAGCCCCAGCATTTT
TRBV28,many,NA,TRBJ1-5,CASIPPGTPRPQHF,TGTGCCAGCATCCCCCCCGGGACACCCCGGCCCCAGCATTTT
TRBV7-9,few,TRBD1,TRBJ1-1,CASSLLQGRNTEAFF,TGTGCCAGCAGCTTATTACAGGGGAGGAACACTGAAGCTTTCTTT
TRBV5-6,few,TRBD1,TRBJ1-4,CASSLGNRGQGEKLFF,TGTGCCAGCAGCTTGGGGAACAGGGGCCAGGGTGAAAAACTGTTTTTT
TRBV20-1,many,NA,TRBJ1-1,CSAPRGGNTEAFF,TGCAGTGCTCCGCGGGGGGGGAACACTGAAGCTTTCTTT
TRBV15,few,TRBD1,TRBJ2-5,CATSQGARETQYF,TGTGCCACCAGCCAGGGGGCTCGAGAGACCCAGTACTTC
TRBV11-2,NA,TRBD1,TRBJ1-2,CASSQTGGRVSYGYTF,TGTGCCAGCAGCCAAACAGGGGGCCGAGTATCCTATGGCTACACCTTC
TRBV20-1,many,TRBD1,TRBJ1-5,CSVKTPTGNNQPQHF,TGCAGTGTCAAGACCCCGACAGGGAACAATCAGCCCCAGCATTTT
TRBV20-1,few,NA,TRBJ2-5,CSATSGGGQETQYF,TGCAGTGCCACCTCTGGTGGAGGCCAAGAGACCCAGTACTTC
TRBV29-1,many,TRBD1,TRBJ2-5,CSVGEGQDYRQETQYF,TGCAGCGTCGGAGAGGGACAGGACTACCGCCAAGAGACCCAGTACTTC
TRBV6-6,many,TRBD1,TRBJ1-4,CASSYRGRSEKLFF,TGTGCCAGCAGTTACAGGGGGCGGTCCGAAAAACTGTTTTTT
TRBV7-9,many,NA,TRBJ1-1,CASSSQPERAFF,TGTGCCAGCAGCTCGCAGCCAGAAAGAGCTTTCTTT
TRBV12-3/TRBV12-4,NA,NA,TRBJ2-5,CASSRPEGGSQYF,TGTGCCAGCAGTCGACCCGAGGGGGGGTCCCAGTACTTC
TRBV20-1,NA,NA,TRBJ2-5,CSVEQGTETQYF,TGCAGTGTAGAACAGGGAACGGAGACCCAGTACTTC
TRBV10-1,NA,TRBD1,TRBJ1-1,CASSEGDSVIF,TGCGCCAGTTCGGAGGGGGACAGCGTAATCTTT
TRBV20-1,NA,NA,TRBJ2-3,CSAFWEGTDTQYF,TGCAGTGCCTTTTGGGAGGGCACAGATACGCAGTATTTT
TRBV6-2/TRBV6-3,many,TRBD2,TRBJ2-5,CASSPGLTSGLQETQYF,TGTGCCAGCAGTCCTGGGCTAACTAGCGGGCTCCAAGAGACCCAGTACTTC
TRBV6-1,NA,TRBD2,TRBJ2-7,CASSRLAGGGEQYF,TGTGCCAGCAGTAGACTAGCGGGGGGCGGGGAGCAGTACTTC
TRBV13,many,NA,TRBJ1-1,CASATGGGTEAFF,TGTGCCAGCGCCACGGGCGGGGGAACTGAAGCTTTCTTT
TRBV2,many,TRBD1,TRBJ2-7,CASSVLDRADEQYF,TGTGCCAGCAGTGTTTTGGACAGGGCAGACGAGCAGTACTTC
TRBV4-3,medium-sized,TRBD2,TRBJ2-1,CASSQGWAGERSYNEQFF,TGCGCCAGCAGCCAAGGGTGGGCGGGAGAGAGGTCCTACAATGAGCAGTTCTTC
TRBV29-1,many,NA,TRBJ1-1,CSVAARGGGTEAFF,TGCAGCGTAGCCGCACGCGGGGGGGGCACTGAAGCTTTCTTT
TRBV2,many,NA,TRBJ2-5,CASSDRQSVYF,TGTGCCAGCAGTGACCGACAGTCGGTTTACTTC
TRBV6-2/TRBV6-3,NA,TRBD2,TRBJ2-3,CASSYGTSGHTDTQYF,TGTGCCAGCAGTTACGGGACTAGCGGGCACACAGATACGCAGTATTTT
TRBV6-5,many,NA,TRBJ2-3,CASSYSWAPSTDTQYF,TGTGCCAGCAGTTACTCTTGGGCACCCAGCACAGATACGCAGTATTTT
TRBV11-2,many,NA,TRBJ2-1,CASSSSSTSWDEQFF,TGTGCCAGCAGCTCTTCCTCGACTAGTTGGGATGAGCAGTTCTTC
TRBV25-1,NA,NA,TRBJ2-5,CASSEGVRVAGTQYF,TGTGCCAGCAGTGAGGGCGTACGGGTTGCGGGGACCCAGTACTTC
TRBV7-2,NA,NA,TRBJ1-2,CASSLISQGYTF,TGTGCCAGCAGCTTGATCTCTCAGGGCTACACCTTC
TRBV29-1,NA,TRBD1,TRBJ2-2,CSVAPGTGGTFTGELFF,TGCAGCGTTGCCCCCGGGACAGGGGGCACTTTTACCGGGGAGCTGTTTTTT
TRBV18,many,TRBD1,TRBJ1-5,CASSPPGQGVQPQHF,TGTGCCAGCTCACCCCCGGGACAGGGGGTTCAGCCCCAGCATTTT
TRBV3-1,many,TRBD2,TRBJ2-1,CASSLSGGTYNEQFF,TGTGCCAGCAGCCTTAGCGGGGGTACCTACAATGAGCAGTTCTTC
TRBV15,many,NA,TRBJ2-4,CATSRERENIQYF,TGTGCCACCAGCAGAGAGCGAGAAAACATTCAGTACTTC
TRBV6-5,many,TRBD1,TRBJ1-2,CASSYSSTGTGANYGYTF,TGTGCCAGCAGTTACTCTTCAACTGGGACAGGGGCTAACTATGGCTACACCTTC
TRBV30,many,NA,TRBJ2-3,CAWSVRTDTQYF,TGTGCCTGGAGTGTACGAACAGATACGCAGTATTTT
TRBV27,once,NA,TRBJ2-2,CASSLSGPKVGELFF,TGTGCCAGCAGTTTATCGGGGCCAAAAGTCGGGGAGCTGTTTTTT
TRBV20-1,many,NA,TRBJ2-5,CEELPNANQETQYF,TGCGAGGAGCTGCCGAATGCTAACCAAGAGACCCAGTACTTC
TRBV12-3/TRBV12-4,many,TRBD1,TRBJ1-2,CASSPTGVPLGYTF,TGTGCCAGCAGCCCGACAGGGGTGCCTCTTGGCTACACCTTC
TRBV11-2,many,NA,TRBJ2-7,CASSLEGTGAYEQYF,TGTGCCAGCAGCTTAGAAGGGACTGGAGCCTACGAGCAGTACTTC
TRBV28,many,NA,TRBJ1-5,CASSHSPKQEISNQPQHF,TGTGCCAGCAGCCACTCGCCGAAACAGGAAATTAGCAATCAGCCCCAGCATTTT
TRBV14,many,NA,TRBJ1-1,CASSQVGGRNTEAFF,TGTGCCAGCAGCCAAGTCGGGGGCCGGAACACTGAAGCTTTCTTT
TRBV12-5,NA,TRBD2,TRBJ2-1,CASAPLAGQYQFF,TGTGCTAGTGCCCCTCTAGCGGGTCAATATCAGTTCTTC
TRBV6-2/TRBV6-3,many,TRBD2,TRBJ2-1,CASSFPGLAGVGEQFF,TGTGCCAGCAGTTTCCCGGGACTAGCGGGAGTTGGTGAGCAGTTCTTC
TRBV4-1,NA,NA,TRBJ1-4,CASSQVQGMSEKLFF,TGCGCCAGCAGCCAAGTTCAGGGGATGAGTGAAAAACTGTTTTTT